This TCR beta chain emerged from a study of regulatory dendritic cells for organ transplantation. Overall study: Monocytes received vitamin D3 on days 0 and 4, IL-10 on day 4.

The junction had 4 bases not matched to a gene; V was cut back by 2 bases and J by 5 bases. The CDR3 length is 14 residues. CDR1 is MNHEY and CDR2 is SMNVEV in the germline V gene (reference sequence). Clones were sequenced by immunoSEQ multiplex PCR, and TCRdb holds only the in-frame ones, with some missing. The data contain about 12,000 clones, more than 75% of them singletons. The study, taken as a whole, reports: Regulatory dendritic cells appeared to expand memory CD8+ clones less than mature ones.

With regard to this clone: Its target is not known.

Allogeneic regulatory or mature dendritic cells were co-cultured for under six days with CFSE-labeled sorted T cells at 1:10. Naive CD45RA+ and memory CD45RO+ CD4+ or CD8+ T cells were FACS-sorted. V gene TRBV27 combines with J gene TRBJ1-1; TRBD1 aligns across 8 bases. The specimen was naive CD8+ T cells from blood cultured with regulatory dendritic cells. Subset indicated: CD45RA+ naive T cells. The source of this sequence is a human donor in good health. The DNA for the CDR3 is TGTGCCAGCAGTTTAGTGACAGGGGTGACTGAAGCTTTCTTT. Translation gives CASSLVTGVTEAFF.